What follows are 30 T cell receptor beta chains derived from one specimen sequenced in a study of T-cell memory formation after mild COVID-19. TCRdb redid the calling of the 5' RACE reads with MiXCR, one entry per CDR3 protein. The data contain 85,000 to 120,000 distinct CDR3 sequences, under 15% of them singletons. Source material: PBMCs or a T cell subset sorted from them (not recorded which). Receptors originate from an adult woman who had mild COVID-19 (a few samples of this study predate the infection). Cell type and time point are not known.

This clonotype has ten or more counts. The V call is TRBV11-2, the J call TRBJ2-6; TRBD1 might be the D (6 bases). The germline V and J ends were trimmed by 5 bases and 10 bases, with 21 bases remaining between them. The CDR3 has 16 residues. Germline V lookup: CDR1 SGHAT, CDR2 FQNNGV. CDR3: CASSPPDSVVTNVLTF. In DNA form, the CDR3 reads TGTGCCAGCAGCCCTCCGGACAGCGTGGTTACGAACGTCCTGACTTTC.

The chain couples TRBV13 to TRBJ1-2; D is undetermined. Germline CDR1 is PRHDT and CDR2 is FYEKMQ (reference sequence). This CDR3 has 15 residues. Trimming shortened V by 5 bases and J by 6 bases, and 19 bases separated the two germline ends. CDR3 sequence: CASSPGPTVGHGYTF. CDR3 DNA sequence: TGTGCCAGCAGCCCCGGACCCACGGTCGGGCATGGCTACACCTTC. Based on the CDR3 plus reference TRBV13 and TRBJ1-2, the full variable domain is AAGVIQSPRHLIKEKRETATLKCYPIPRHDTVYWYQQGPGQDPQFLISFYEKMQSDKGSIPDRFSAQQFSDYHSELNMSSLELGDSALYFCASSPGPTVGHGYTFGSGTRLTVV.

The chain uses TRBV5-1 and TRBJ2-5; D may correspond to TRBD1 or TRBD2 (6 bases each). With 7 bases removed from V and 5 bases from J, the gap between germline ends came to 24 bases. Germline-derived CDR1 and CDR2 are SGHRS and YFSETQ. The CDR3 is made up of 16 amino acids. As DNA, the CDR3 is TGCGCCAGCGCCCCTGGGGGGCAGACCTCAGGGGAGACCCAGTACTTC. Translated: CASAPGGQTSGETQYF.

The J gene is TRBJ2-2, the V gene TRBV7-6, with 13 bases aligning to TRBD2. The CDR3 length is 19 residues. Trimming removed 4 bases from V and 6 bases from J; junction bases left unmatched: 14. Germline V lookup: CDR1 SGHVS, CDR2 FNYEAQ. The chain's CDR3 is CASSSGTSGTLWGAGELFF. The CDR3 coding sequence is TGTGCCAGCAGCTCTGGGACTAGCGGGACTCTTTGGGGAGCCGGGGAGCTGTTTTTT.

The genes are TRBV4-1 and TRBJ1-1, with D possibly being TRBD1 (5 bases). The V gene's germline CDR1 is MGHRA and CDR2 YSYEKL. The CDR3 spans 15 residues. The V end lost 0 bases, the J end lost 7 bases, and 15 bases lay between the germline ends. The CDR3 sequence is CASSQDRTVGHEAFF. In DNA form, the CDR3 reads TGCGCCAGCAGCCAAGATAGAACAGTCGGACATGAAGCTTTCTTT.

The J gene is TRBJ1-2, the V gene TRBV4-2; D is ambiguous. Germline V gene lookup returns CDR1 LGHNA and CDR2 YNFKEQ. Trimming pared 0 bases from V and 4 bases from J, leaving 12 bases between. This CDR3 has 15 amino acids. The CDR3 here is CASSQDVGSGYGYTF. The CDR3 DNA follows: TGTGCCAGCAGCCAAGATGTAGGCTCAGGCTATGGCTACACCTTC.

The chain links TRBV7-9 to TRBJ2-3; D gene ambiguous. The germline CDR1 and CDR2 sequences are SEHNR and FQNEAQ (reference sequence). This CDR3 is 14 amino acids long. Deletions cut 7 bases from V and 2 bases from J, with 13 bases between. For the CDR3, the DNA is TGTGCCAGCACCGTCGGAGATCACACAGATACGCAGTATTTT. It translates to CASTVGDHTDTQYF.

This chain uses TRBV6-2 or TRBV6-3 with TRBJ2-7, with 7 bases fitting TRBD1. The CDR3 is made up of 13 amino acids. V lost 7 bases and J lost 6; bases outside the gene matches: 9. CDR1 is MNHEY, CDR2 SVGEGT, per germline. The CDR3, as DNA: TGTGCCAGCAAGGGCAGGGGGACGGTCGAGCAGTACTTC. Translation: CASKGRGTVEQYF.

This clonotype was observed a few times. The chain links TRBV28 to TRBJ2-7, with D maybe TRBD1 (6 bases). Germline V gene sequence: CDR1 MDHEN, CDR2 SYDVKM. V gave up 2 bases and J gave up 2 bases, with 7 bases separating them. The CDR3 has 13 amino acids. CDR3 in amino acids: CASSLPGAYEQYF. CDR3 nucleotide sequence: TGTGCCAGCAGTTTACCAGGGGCCTACGAGCAGTACTTC.

In its sample, this clonotype is medium-sized. The CDR3 reads CASTSGREPYEQYF. DNA of the CDR3: TGTGCCAGCACAAGCGGGCGGGAGCCCTACGAGCAGTACTTC. The V gene is TRBV7-8, the J gene TRBJ2-7; 7 bases are a match to TRBD2. The ends lost 7 bases at V and 2 bases at J; junction bases unmatched: 8. CDR3 length: 14 amino acids. Per germline, CDR1 SGHVS and CDR2 FQNEAQ.

This clonotype was observed a handful of times. The chain recombines TRBV4-1 with TRBJ2-7; possibly TRBD1 for D (6 bases). Germline CDR1 reads MGHRA; CDR2 reads YSYEKL. There are 16 residues in the CDR3. The V gene lost 1 base and the J gene lost 3 bases, with 16 bases spanning the gap. The CDR3 region is CASSQASGQIFYEQYF. CDR3 DNA: TGCGCCAGCAGCCAAGCCTCCGGACAGATTTTCTACGAGCAGTACTTC.

This clonotype appeared a few times. This rearrangement joins TRBV23-1 to TRBJ2-3; 8 bases agree with TRBD1. TRBV23-1 is an open reading frame, and its role is uncertain. With 3 bases clipped from V and 1 base from J, the junction kept 12 bases outside the gene matches. The length of the CDR3 is 18 residues. The CDR3 nucleotides are TGCGCCAGCAGTCACTTTCACGGGACAGGTTTTTGCACAGATACGCAGTATTTT. Translated: CASSHFHGTGFCTDTQYF.

This clonotype was seen more than once but under ten times. This chain connects TRBV12-3 or TRBV12-4 to TRBJ2-1; D unclear. The CDR3 is 15 residues long. The ends were cut back, 5 bases at V and 5 bases at J, with 16 bases in the middle. The CDR3 DNA is TGTGCCAGCAGTCGTTCCTCGGACGTACACAATGAGCAGTTCTTC. Its translation: CASSRSSDVHNEQFF.

A few counts support this clonotype. This sequence joins TRBV29-1 and TRBJ2-2; D gene ambiguous. The V end lost 6 bases, the J end lost 0 bases, and 14 bases lay between the germline ends. The CDR3 spans 15 residues. CDR1 is SQVTM and CDR2 is ANQGSEA in the germline V gene. CDR3: CSVYSPSANTGELFF. Here the CDR3 DNA reads TGCAGCGTATATTCGCCTTCCGCGAACACCGGGGAGCTGTTTTTT.

In DNA, the CDR3 is TGTGCCAGCAGTGACAGGGGTAATTACGAGCAGTACTTC. Amino acid sequence: CASSDRGNYEQYF. This chain joins TRBV7-9 and TRBJ2-7; TRBD1 aligns across 8 bases. J lost 4 bases, V lost 6 bases, and 5 bases had no gene match. The CDR3 has 13 residues. Looked up from germline, CDR1 is SEHNR and CDR2 is FQNEAQ (reference sequence).

This clonotype was seen ten or more times. The chain joins TRBV29-1 to TRBJ1-2; D perhaps matches TRBD1 (5 bases). Looked up from germline, CDR1 is SQVTM and CDR2 is ANQGSEA. Trimming removed 4 bases at V and 0 bases at J, with 9 bases between. The CDR3 spans 13 residues. CDR3 nucleotides: TGCAGCGTTGGGCAGGGAGCTAACTATGGCTACACCTTC. Protein: CSVGQGANYGYTF.

This clonotype was observed a few times. V is TRBV7-2 and J is TRBJ2-1, with 9 nucleotides matching TRBD1. The CDR3 extends over 15 amino acids. The junction had 5 bases not matched to a gene; V was cut back by 5 bases and J by 3 bases. Germline lookup yields CDR1 SGHTA and CDR2 FQGNSA. In DNA, the CDR3 is TGTGCCAGCAGCAGTGGGACAGGGTACTACAATGAGCAGTTCTTC. Translation gives CASSSGTGYYNEQFF.

This clonotype was detected only a few times. The V call is TRBV2, the J call TRBJ2-7; D is unresolved. V lost 8 bases, J lost 2 bases, and 10 bases lay in between. In germline, CDR1 is SNHLY, CDR2 FYNNEI. The CDR3 runs to 12 residues. DNA for the CDR3: TGTGCCAGCGTCAGGATCCCCTACGAGCAGTACTTC. It translates to CASVRIPYEQYF.

Notes on this clonotype: An end of the junction differs from the germline gene, which may be a read error. This sequence joins TRBV7-9 and TRBJ2-7; D possibly uses TRBD1 or TRBD2 (5 bases each). This CDR3 is 15 amino acids long. Per germline, CDR1 SEHNR and CDR2 FQNEAQ (reference sequence). In DNA, the CDR3 is TGTGCCAGCAGCCTAGCCCTGGGGGAAACCTACGAGCAGTACTTC. It yields the protein CASSLALGETYEQYF.

V usage is TRBV20-1 and J usage is TRBJ2-2; the D is unclear. CDR1 is DFQATT and CDR2 is SNEGSKA in the germline V gene (reference sequence). The CDR3 is made up of 13 amino acids. V lost 6 bases and J 0 bases, leaving 8 bases between the germline ends. The CDR3 protein is CSARTPNTGELFF. Written as DNA, the CDR3 is TGCAGTGCCAGGACCCCGAACACCGGGGAGCTGTTTTTT.

The V call is TRBV29-1, the J call TRBJ2-3; 8 bases agree with TRBD1. The CDR3 loop spans 15 amino acids. V lost 4 bases to trimming and J lost 0 bases; unmatched junction nucleotides: 6. Looked up from germline, CDR1 is SQVTM and CDR2 is ANQGSEA. In DNA form, the CDR3 reads TGCAGCGTTGTTGGACAGGGAGTGAGCACAGATACGCAGTATTTT. Translated, it gives CSVVGQGVSTDTQYF.

This clonotype was seen many times. The CDR3 DNA is TGTGCCAGCAGCCCCCTTCTAGCCTACAATGAGCAGTTCTTC. This gives the protein CASSPLLAYNEQFF. The rearrangement joins TRBV5-4 to TRBJ2-1; D remains ambiguous. V lost 4 bases and J lost 2, with 10 bases in between. Germline assignment: CDR1 SGHNT and CDR2 YYREEE (reference sequence). There are 14 residues in the CDR3.

This clonotype has only a few counts. The genes are TRBV7-3 and TRBJ2-3; 8 nucleotides line up with TRBD2. Germline CDR1 SGHTA, CDR2 FQGTGA. V was pared by 3 bases and J by 0 bases, with 2 bases of the junction left unmatched. The CDR3 totals 15 residues. In DNA, the CDR3 is TGTGCCAGCAGCTTTAGCGGGGAAAGCACAGATACGCAGTATTTT. Its protein product is CASSFSGESTDTQYF.

The V call is TRBV4-2, the J call TRBJ2-1; TRBD1 matches at 11 bases. This CDR3 is built from 14 residues. Germline CDR1 LGHNA, CDR2 YNFKEQ. V shed 3 bases and J 6 bases; nucleotides not matched to a gene: 1. The DNA for the CDR3 is TGTGCCAGCAGCCAGGGGACAGGGGGCAATGAGCAGTTCTTC. Amino acid sequence: CASSQGTGGNEQFF.

This rearrangement joins TRBV7-9 to TRBJ2-2; 7 bases fit TRBD2. Germline V gene lookup returns CDR1 SEHNR and CDR2 FQNEAQ (reference sequence). Trimming cost V 0 bases and J 0 bases; bases outside gene matches: 4. The CDR3 runs 17 residues. The CDR3 is CASSLASGFANTGELFF. The CDR3 DNA follows: TGTGCCAGCAGCTTAGCTAGCGGGTTCGCGAACACCGGGGAGCTGTTTTTT.

This clonotype was picked up a small number of times. The chain recombines TRBV6-4 with TRBJ2-3, with 9 bases lining up with TRBD2. V lost 3 bases to trimming and J lost 3 bases; unmatched junction nucleotides: 4. CDR1 is MRHNA and CDR2 is SNTAGT in the germline V gene. CDR3 size: 15 residues. The CDR3 is CASSEVAGGTDTQYF. CDR3 sequence (DNA): TGTGCCAGCAGTGAAGTTGCGGGAGGGACAGATACGCAGTATTTT.

V usage is TRBV4-3 and J usage is TRBJ2-3; a possible D gene is TRBD1 (6 bases). The germline V and J ends were trimmed by 1 base and 5 bases, with 16 bases remaining between them. This CDR3 is built from 16 residues. Germline V lookup: CDR1 LGHNA, CDR2 YSLEER. The CDR3 nucleotides are TGCGCCAGCAGCCAAGTGGTCGGCAGGGGAGAAGATACGCAGTATTTT. Amino acids: CASSQVVGRGEDTQYF.

This clonotype was picked up a small number of times. The chain has TRBV5-1 and TRBJ2-7, with TRBD1 as a possible D gene (5 bases). Germline lookup yields CDR1 SGHRS and CDR2 YFSETQ. The CDR3 is 16 residues long. V lost 0 bases and J 0 bases, leaving 13 bases between the germline ends. For the CDR3, the DNA is TGCGCCAGCAGCTTGGTGGCAGGGCCTAGCTCCTACGAGCAGTACTTC. The encoded protein is CASSLVAGPSSYEQYF. The full variable domain, in which reference TRBV5-1 and TRBJ2-7 provide the parts outside the CDR3, is KAGVTQTPRYLIKTRGQQVTLSCSPISGHRSVSWYQQTPGQGLQFLFEYFSETQRNKGNFPGRFSGRQFSNSRSEMNVSTLELGDSALYLCASSLVAGPSSYEQYFGPGTRLTVT.

This clonotype was observed a handful of times. The rearrangement joins TRBV12-2 to TRBJ1-2; TRBD1 was called by the table and not checked on the DNA. TRBV12-2 is deemed a pseudogene. The CDR3 contains 16 residues. The CDR3 DNA reads as TGTGCAAGTCGCTTAGGACAGGGCAGGGCTAACTATGGCTACACCTTC. This sequence encodes CASRLGQGRANYGYTF.

In this sample, this clonotype turned up a few times. The chain has TRBV18 and TRBJ2-1; unclear D gene. Per the germline V gene, CDR1 is KGHSH and CDR2 is LQKENI. The CDR3 is 13 residues long. Trimming stripped 6 bases from V and 4 bases from J, with 10 bases between. The CDR3 loop reads CASSPTAYNEQFF. CDR3 bases: TGTGCCAGCTCTCCGACGGCGTACAATGAGCAGTTCTTC.